The sequence of this T cell receptor (beta chain) was determined in a study of T-cell reconstitution after alpha-beta-depleted transplantation in children. The germline CDR1 and CDR2 sequences are KGHSH and LQKENI. V was pared by 3 bases and J by 5 bases, with 12 bases of the junction left unmatched. CDR3 length: 16 amino acids. This clonotype has only a few counts. Unique molecular identifiers were used in preparing the TCRbeta library. A single record per CDR3 protein comes from TCRdb applying MiXCR to the PCR reads. The repertoire consists of hundreds of thousands of distinct CDR3 sequences, with over 15% occurring once and the leading ten covering approximately 1.1%.

The sequence derives from a human donor who donated a stem cell graft to a child with acute myeloid leukemia. The chain employs TRBV18 and TRBJ1-2, with TRBD1 identical over 7 bases. The sample consisted of PBMCs from the stem cell graft donor, taken from the stem cell graft. CDR3 protein: CASSPQRDRREYGYTF. CDR3 coding DNA: TGTGCCAGCTCACCGCAACGGGACAGAAGGGAGTATGGCTACACCTTC. Full variable domain (missing parts from reference TRBV18 and TRBJ1-2): NAGVMQNPRHLVRRRGQEARLRCSPMKGHSHVYWYRQLPEEGLKFMVYLQKENIIDESGMPKERFSAEFPKEGPSILRIQQVVRGDSAAYFCASSPQRDRREYGYTFGSGTRLTVV.